This entry features one T cell receptor (beta chain) sequence. Its specificity is not known. There were likely unrecorded immune exposures, though donors were nominally healthy when sampled. With 60 Vbeta and 13 Jbeta primers, the PCR was carried out. Sequencing used immunoSEQ multiplex PCR; TCRdb keeps in-frame clones, though not all of them. Recorded for this sample: more than 200,000 clones. These data come from a study of cytomegalovirus exposure and HLA in healthy donors. The study's findings and limits: In a later analysis, a genetic analysis reported fewer productive-TCR N-insertions in an Asian-associated ancestry cluster than the cohort average. HLA alleles showed associations with some 17,000 TCR beta sequences in a later analysis, at a 0.05 false discovery rate.

The sequencing input was PBMCs. This clonotype was sampled from a woman aged 25 to 39 in good health and CMV-seropositive.

DNA for the CDR3: TGTGCCAGCAGTGGACACCCGGGACTCGGGTACAATGAGCAGTTCTTC. This codes for CASSGHPGLGYNEQFF. The gene calls are TRBV7-2 and TRBJ2-1, with a tentative D call TRBD2 (6 bases). The CDR3 is 16 amino acids. The V gene lost 6 bases and the J gene lost 4 bases, with 19 bases spanning the gap. Germline V gene sequence: CDR1 SGHTA, CDR2 FQGNSA.